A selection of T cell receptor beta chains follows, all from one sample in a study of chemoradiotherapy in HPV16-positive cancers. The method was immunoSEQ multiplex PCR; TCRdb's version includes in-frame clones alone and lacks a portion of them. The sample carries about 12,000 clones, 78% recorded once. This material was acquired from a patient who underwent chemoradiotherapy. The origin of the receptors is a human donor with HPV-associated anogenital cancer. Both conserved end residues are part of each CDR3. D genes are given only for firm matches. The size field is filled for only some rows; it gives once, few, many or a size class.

CDR3aa: CASSPRDSFYGYTF
CDR3nt: TGTGCCAGCAGCCCCCGGGACAGCTTCTATGGCTACACCTTC
v_gene: TRBV25-1
abundance: -
j_gene: TRBJ1-2
d_gene: TRBD1

CDR3aa: CASSYSGQDYGYTF
CDR3nt: TGTGCCAGCAGTTACTCGGGACAGGACTATGGCTACACCTTC
v_gene: TRBV6-5
abundance: -
j_gene: TRBJ1-2
d_gene: TRBD1

CDR3aa: CASSPTGVPPQHF
CDR3nt: TGTGCCAGTAGCCCGACAGGGGTTCCGCCCCAGCATTTT
v_gene: TRBV19
abundance: -
j_gene: TRBJ1-5
d_gene: TRBD1

CDR3aa: CASSPGIYGYTF
CDR3nt: TGTGCCAGCAGCCCAGGTATTTATGGCTACACCTTC
v_gene: TRBV5-6
abundance: few
j_gene: TRBJ1-2
d_gene: -

CDR3aa: CASSYSAAVSNQPQHF
CDR3nt: TGTGCCAGCAGTTACTCAGCTGCTGTTAGCAATCAGCCCCAGCATTTT
v_gene: TRBV6-6
abundance: -
j_gene: TRBJ1-5
d_gene: -

CDR3aa: CATSPEIHVVNYGYTF
CDR3nt: TGTGCCACCAGCCCGGAGATTCACGTGGTTAACTATGGCTACACCTTC
v_gene: TRBV15
abundance: -
j_gene: TRBJ1-2
d_gene: -

CDR3aa: CASSQDSDTAHTDTQYF
CDR3nt: TGCGCCAGCAGCCAAGATTCGGACACGGCCCACACAGATACGCAGTATTTT
v_gene: TRBV4-3
abundance: -
j_gene: TRBJ2-3
d_gene: -

CDR3aa: CASSLGTGSGNTIYF
CDR3nt: TGTGCCAGCAGCTTAGGGACAGGGTCAGGAAACACCATATATTTT
v_gene: TRBV5-4
abundance: -
j_gene: TRBJ1-3
d_gene: TRBD1

CDR3aa: CASSYDRTYEQYF
CDR3nt: TGCGCCAGCTCCTACGACAGGACCTACGAGCAGTACTTC
v_gene: TRBV5-1
abundance: -
j_gene: TRBJ2-7
d_gene: -

CDR3aa: CASSYQSGGEKLFF
CDR3nt: TGTGCCAGCAGTTACCAGTCAGGAGGTGAAAAACTGTTTTTT
v_gene: TRBV2
abundance: -
j_gene: TRBJ1-4
d_gene: -

CDR3aa: CSASGTGNTIYF
CDR3nt: TGCAGCGCGTCAGGAACAGGAAACACCATATATTTT
v_gene: TRBV29-1
abundance: -
j_gene: TRBJ1-3
d_gene: -

CDR3aa: CASCEETVVTEAFF
CDR3nt: TGTGCCAGCTGTGAAGAAACGGTAGTCACTGAAGCTTTCTTT
v_gene: TRBV6-1
abundance: -
j_gene: TRBJ1-1
d_gene: -

CDR3aa: CASSTDRGTGELFF
CDR3nt: TGCGCCAGCAGCACCGACAGGGGGACCGGGGAGCTGTTTTTT
v_gene: TRBV5-1
abundance: -
j_gene: TRBJ2-2
d_gene: TRBD1

CDR3aa: CASSPESRSYNEQFF
CDR3nt: TGCGCCAGCAGCCCGGAGAGCAGGTCCTACAATGAGCAGTTCTTC
v_gene: TRBV5-1
abundance: -
j_gene: TRBJ2-1
d_gene: -

CDR3aa: CASRTQARTGELFF
CDR3nt: TGTGCCAGCAGGACCCAGGCTCGGACCGGGGAGCTGTTTTTT
v_gene: TRBV2
abundance: -
j_gene: TRBJ2-2
d_gene: -

CDR3aa: CASSILTGGINEKLFF
CDR3nt: TGTGCCAGTAGTATTCTGACAGGGGGGATTAATGAAAAACTGTTTTTT
v_gene: TRBV19
abundance: -
j_gene: TRBJ1-4
d_gene: TRBD1

CDR3aa: CASSESTGGTNTEAFF
CDR3nt: TGTGCCAGCAGCGAGTCGACAGGGGGCACGAACACTGAAGCTTTCTTT
v_gene: TRBV9
abundance: -
j_gene: TRBJ1-1
d_gene: TRBD1

CDR3aa: CASSQDFRESYEQYF
CDR3nt: TGCGCCAGCAGCCAAGATTTCCGGGAATCCTACGAGCAGTACTTC
v_gene: TRBV4-1
abundance: -
j_gene: TRBJ2-7
d_gene: -

CDR3aa: CASSIHDQPQHF
CDR3nt: TGTGCCAGTAGCATACATGATCAGCCCCAGCATTTT
v_gene: TRBV19
abundance: -
j_gene: TRBJ1-5
d_gene: -

CDR3aa: CASSQADTSNYGYTF
CDR3nt: TGTGCCAGCAGCCAAGCGGACACCTCGAACTATGGCTACACCTTC
v_gene: TRBV4-2
abundance: -
j_gene: TRBJ1-2
d_gene: -

CDR3aa: CASSPRSGSTGNTIYF
CDR3nt: TGTGCCAGCAGCCCCCGGTCAGGGAGTACTGGAAACACCATATATTTT
v_gene: TRBV5-6
abundance: few
j_gene: TRBJ1-3
d_gene: -

CDR3aa: CASSLSGGAWNEQFF
CDR3nt: TGTGCCAGCAGCCTCAGCGGGGGGGCCTGGAATGAGCAGTTCTTC
v_gene: TRBV11-3
abundance: -
j_gene: TRBJ2-1
d_gene: TRBD2

CDR3aa: CASSLGEAAGELFF
CDR3nt: TGTGCCAGCAGTTTGGGGGAGGCGGCCGGGGAGCTGTTTTTT
v_gene: TRBV6-5
abundance: -
j_gene: TRBJ2-2
d_gene: -

CDR3aa: CSVVRQERTEAFF
CDR3nt: TGCAGCGTGGTCAGACAGGAGAGGACTGAAGCTTTCTTT
v_gene: TRBV29-1
abundance: -
j_gene: TRBJ1-1
d_gene: -